Sequencing of this T cell receptor (beta chain) was carried out in a study of blood T cell repertoires in COVID-19. At the level of the study: Donors in the United States, Italy and Spain gave samples during acute or convalescent COVID-19.

Methods used by the authors: The authors estimated nucleated cell counts from reference gene primer amplification. Method: immunoSEQ multiplex PCR; TCRdb's copy keeps in-frame clones and lacks some. V and J calls plus clone size are reproduced from that table; the DNA served to infer D and trimming. The table lists over 140,000 clones, approximately 80% of them singletons. This clone is a singleton in its sample. The specimen was peripheral blood. This receptor was identified in a woman of 80 years or more with active or convalescent COVID-19.

The DNA for the CDR3 is TGTGCCAGCAGCTTAACGCCTAGCGGGGCCCCGGCGACGCAGTATTTT. Protein: CASSLTPSGAPATQYF. The genes are TRBV7-3 and TRBJ2-3; 9 nucleotides align to TRBD2. CDR1 and CDR2 (germline): SGHTA, FQGTGA. The CDR3 spans 16 residues. Losses at the gene ends were 0 bases for V and 9 bases for J; bases not matched to a gene: 10.